This T cell receptor beta chain was documented in a study of CD8+CD57+ T cells in acquired aplastic anemia. Study results and caveats: The study found no significant CD8+ Simpson's diversity difference between patients and controls.

Turning to this clonotype: Antigen: not known.

With V trimmed by 4 bases and J by 4 bases, 11 bases remained unmatched. This CDR3 region has 17 residues. In germline, CDR1 is KGHDR, CDR2 SFDVKD. Genomic DNA served as template for TCR beta VDJ and CDR3 profiling. Via MiXCR, TCRdb re-called the reads, giving one row per CDR3 protein. The sample has under 200,000 distinct CDR3 sequences, around 65% seen once; the top ten hold 46%. The TCR originated in a human donor with severe aplastic anemia or a healthy control (not recorded which). This chain uses TRBV24-1 with TRBJ2-2; 7 nucleotides align to TRBD1. The sequenced sample consisted of sorted CD4+, CD8+, or CD8+CD57+ T cells (not recorded which) from PBMCs. DNA for the CDR3: TGTGCCACCAGTGACCGAGGGACAGCCCCTATCACCGGGGAGCTGTTTTTT. It translates to CATSDRGTAPITGELFF.